What follows describes a single T cell receptor beta chain. Its antigen is undetermined. There are 18 residues in the CDR3. Germline CDR1 and CDR2: SGHTA and FQGTGA. After removal of 2 bases from V and 4 bases from J, the junction contained 15 bases not matched to a gene. Documented treatment: 19 received Ad26.COV2.S at low or high dose, single or two shots; several received placebo; per-sample allocation not given. Samples came from day 63 after the first vaccine or placebo injection. At a Boston site, the person donating was an adult of 18-55 years. The data were obtained in a study of Ad26.COV2.S vaccination and SARS-CoV-2 variants. On the study more broadly: Enrollment placed the donor in the COV1001 Ad26.COV2.S trial arm.

Using immunoSEQ multiplex PCR, the repertoire was profiled, and TCRdb retains in-frame clones only, with some absent. The sample gives about half a million clones, roughly 87% of which show up once; about 1.5% is in the top ten. Study-level points and caveats: Placebo and vaccine recipients had non-spike TCR breadth that was similar.

The sample in question was peripheral blood, obtained in a trial of Ad26.COV2.S vaccine versus placebo. The sequence was obtained from a person between 18 and 59 years old who received the Ad26.COV2.S COVID-19 vaccine or a placebo. The chain has TRBV7-3 and TRBJ2-3; TRBD2 matches at 7 bases. The CDR3 region has the DNA TGTGCCAGCAGCTTAGTTTATGTGACCGGACTAGGTCCAGATACGCAGTATTTT. This encodes CASSLVYVTGLGPDTQYF. The variable domain in full, with the rest retrieved from reference TRBV7-3 and TRBJ2-3, is GAGVSQTPSNKVTEKGKYVELRCDPISGHTALYWYRQSLGQGPEFLIYFQGTGAADDSGLPNDRFFAVRPEGSVSTLKIQRTERGDSAVYLCASSLVYVTGLGPDTQYFGPGTRLTVL.